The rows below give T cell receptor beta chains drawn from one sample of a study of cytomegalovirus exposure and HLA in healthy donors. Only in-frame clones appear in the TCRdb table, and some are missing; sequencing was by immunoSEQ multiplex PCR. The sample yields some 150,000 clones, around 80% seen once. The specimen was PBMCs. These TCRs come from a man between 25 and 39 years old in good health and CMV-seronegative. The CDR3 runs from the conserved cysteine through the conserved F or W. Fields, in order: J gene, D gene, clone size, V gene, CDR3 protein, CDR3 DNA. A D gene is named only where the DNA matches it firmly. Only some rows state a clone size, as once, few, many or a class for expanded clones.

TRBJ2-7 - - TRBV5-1 CASSLDRDIHEQYF TGCGCCAGCAGCCTTGATCGGGACATCCACGAGCAGTACTTC
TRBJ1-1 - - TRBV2 CASLRVTRAPRTEAFF TGTGCCAGCCTTCGGGTAACGAGGGCCCCTCGCACTGAAGCTTTCTTT
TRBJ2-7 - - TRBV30 CATQEGVLVSEQYF TGTGCCACCCAGGAGGGAGTCCTCGTAAGCGAGCAGTACTTC
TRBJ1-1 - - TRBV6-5 CASSYPGRTEAFF TGTGCCAGCAGTTACCCAGGGAGGACTGAAGCTTTCTTT
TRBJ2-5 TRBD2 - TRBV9 CASSLSSLGTSGGAGETQYF TGTGCCAGCAGCCTCTCCTCACTAGGGACTAGCGGGGGGGCAGGGGAGACCCAGTACTTC
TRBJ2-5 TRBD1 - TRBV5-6 CASSVPGQGLQETQYF TGTGCCAGCAGCGTCCCGGGACAGGGGCTGCAAGAGACCCAGTACTTC
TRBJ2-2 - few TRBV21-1 CASSSRQGVNGELFF TGTGCCAGCAGCTCCCGACAGGGGGTGAACGGGGAGCTGTTTTTT
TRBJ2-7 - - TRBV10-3 CAISERGFMDYEQYF TGTGCCATCAGTGAGAGGGGTTTCATGGACTACGAGCAGTACTTC
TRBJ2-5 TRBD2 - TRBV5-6 CASSSAGTSVLQETQYF TGTGCCAGCAGCAGTGCCGGGACTAGCGTACTCCAAGAGACCCAGTACTTC
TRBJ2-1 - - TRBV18 CASSPEGEGEQFF TGTGCCAGCTCACCGGAAGGGGAAGGTGAGCAGTTCTTC
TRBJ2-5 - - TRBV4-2 CASSQDRGGRQETQYF TGTGCCAGCAGCCAAGATAGGGGGGGGCGCCAAGAGACCCAGTACTTC
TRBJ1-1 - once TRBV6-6 CASRPYLQGNEAFF TGTGCCAGCAGGCCTTATCTACAGGGTAATGAAGCTTTCTTT
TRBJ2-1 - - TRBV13 CASRRQRYNEQFF TGTGCCAGCAGGCGACAAAGGTACAATGAGCAGTTCTTC
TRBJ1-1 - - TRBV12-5 CASGLRPGNGAFF TGTGCTAGTGGTTTGCGGCCGGGGAATGGGGCTTTCTTT
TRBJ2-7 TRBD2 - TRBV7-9 CSSSPYQGGRADYEQYF TGTTCCAGCAGCCCTTACCAAGGCGGGAGGGCCGACTACGAGCAGTACTTC
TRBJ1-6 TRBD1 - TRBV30 CAWRAGGSYNSPLHF TGTGCCTGGAGAGCAGGGGGGTCCTATAATTCACCCCTCCACTTT
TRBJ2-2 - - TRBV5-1 CASGPQTLRELFF TGCGCCAGCGGTCCGCAAACCCTAAGGGAGCTGTTTTTT
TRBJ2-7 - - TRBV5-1 CASSLRQGMHEQYF TGCGCCAGCAGCTTGCGTCAGGGGATGCACGAGCAGTACTTC
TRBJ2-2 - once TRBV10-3 CAIRVASSGGGELFF TGTGCCATCAGGGTCGCTAGCTCTGGCGGCGGGGAGCTGTTTTTT
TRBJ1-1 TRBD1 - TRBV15 CATSRDRGKNTEAFF TGTGCCACCAGCAGAGACAGGGGGAAAAACACTGAAGCTTTCTTT
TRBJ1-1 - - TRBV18 CASSEGKQWGAFF TGTGCCAGCTCAGAGGGCAAGCAATGGGGAGCTTTCTTT
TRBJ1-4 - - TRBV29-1 CSVEETRAGEKLFF TGCAGCGTTGAAGAAACCAGGGCTGGCGAAAAACTGTTTTTT
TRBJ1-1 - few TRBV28 CASSLQGLTEAFF TGTGCCAGCAGCCTACAGGGCCTGACTGAAGCTTTCTTT
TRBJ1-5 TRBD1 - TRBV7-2 CASSREGQGYQPQHF TGTGCCAGCAGCCGGGAGGGACAGGGCTATCAGCCCCAGCATTTT
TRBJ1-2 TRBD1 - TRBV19 CASSIGDDRAGYTF TGTGCCAGTAGTATTGGGGATGACAGGGCTGGCTACACCTTC
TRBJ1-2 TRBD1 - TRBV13 CASTPGGGHGYTF TGTGCCAGCACCCCAGGGGGTGGTCATGGCTACACCTTC
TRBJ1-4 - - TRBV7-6 CASSLNRPGKLFF TGTGCCAGCAGCTTAAATCGCCCCGGAAAACTGTTTTTT
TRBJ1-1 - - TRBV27 CASSPPTRNTEAFF TGTGCCAGCAGCCCACCGACACGGAACACTGAAGCTTTCTTT
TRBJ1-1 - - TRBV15 CATSDRTPEAFF TGTGCCACCAGCGATCGGACACCTGAAGCTTTCTTT
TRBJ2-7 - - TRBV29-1 CSVEGAVSSYEQYF TGCAGCGTTGAGGGGGCCGTGAGCTCCTACGAGCAGTACTTC
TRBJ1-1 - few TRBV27 CASSLQEPMNTEAFF TGTGCCAGCAGTCTTCAGGAACCCATGAACACTGAAGCTTTCTTT
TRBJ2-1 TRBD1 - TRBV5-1 CASSSLRGRSYNEQFF TGCGCCAGCTCTTCCTTGAGGGGGCGGTCCTACAATGAGCAGTTCTTC
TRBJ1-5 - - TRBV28 CASSSTGFKPQHF TGTGCCAGCAGTTCGACAGGTTTTAAGCCCCAGCATTTT
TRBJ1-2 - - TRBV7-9 CASSLTGTHYGYTF TGCGCCAGCAGCTTAACCGGGACTCACTATGGCTACACCTTC
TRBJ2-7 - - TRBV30 CAWSDAAEQYF TGTGCCTGGAGTGATGCGGCAGAGCAGTACTTC
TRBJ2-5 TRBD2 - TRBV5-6 CASSLSLGTSAEETQYF TGTGCCAGCAGCTTGTCCCTCGGGACTAGCGCTGAAGAGACCCAGTACTTC
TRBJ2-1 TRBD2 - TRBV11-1 CASSARLAGGRYNEQFF TGTGCCAGCAGCGCCCGACTAGCGGGAGGGCGCTACAATGAGCAGTTCTTC
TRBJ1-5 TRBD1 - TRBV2 CASSVHRGEGNQPQHF TGTGCCAGCAGTGTTCACAGGGGTGAGGGCAATCAGCCCCAGCATTTT
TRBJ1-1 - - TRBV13 CASRGEVNTEAFF TGTGCCAGCAGGGGGGAGGTGAACACTGAAGCTTTCTTT
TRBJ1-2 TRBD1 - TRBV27 CASSFGDRGRSYGYTF TGTGCCAGCAGTTTTGGGGACAGGGGGCGAAGCTATGGCTACACCTTC
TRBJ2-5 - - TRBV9 CASSVSGVTAGETQYF TGTGCCAGCAGCGTTTCGGGGGTTACCGCGGGGGAGACCCAGTACTTC
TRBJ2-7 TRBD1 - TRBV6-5 CASRSDRVAYEQYF TGTGCCAGCAGATCCGACAGGGTCGCCTACGAGCAGTACTTC
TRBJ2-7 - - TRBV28 CASSPSGDTYEQYF TGTGCCAGCAGCCCCTCAGGGGATACCTACGAGCAGTACTTC
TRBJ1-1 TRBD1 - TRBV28 CASGTGTTEAFF TGTGCCAGCGGGACAGGGACCACTGAAGCTTTCTTT
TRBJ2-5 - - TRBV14 CASSQRETQYF TGTGCCAGCAGCCAGAGGGAGACCCAGTACTTC
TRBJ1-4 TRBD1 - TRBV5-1 CASSPDRVGEKLFF TGCGCCAGCAGCCCGGACAGGGTGGGTGAAAAACTGTTTTTT
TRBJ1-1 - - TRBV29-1 CSVAGGMNTEAFF TGCAGCGTTGCTGGCGGGATGAACACTGAAGCTTTCTTT
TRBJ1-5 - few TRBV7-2 CASSPPGEVWSNQPQHF TGTGCCAGCAGCCCTCCGGGTGAGGTTTGGAGCAATCAGCCCCAGCATTTT
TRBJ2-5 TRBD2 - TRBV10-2 CASSSSQGLAGSNQETQYF TGCGCCAGCAGTTCCTCCCAGGGACTAGCGGGAAGTAATCAAGAGACCCAGTACTTC
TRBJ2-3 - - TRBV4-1 CASSLKIENTQYF TGCGCCAGCAGCCTCAAGATTGAGAATACGCAGTATTTT
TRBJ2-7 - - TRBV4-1 CASSPIGLGYEQYF TGCGCCAGCAGCCCAATCGGGTTAGGATACGAGCAGTACTTC
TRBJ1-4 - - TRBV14 CASSHLQGPREKLFF TGTGCCAGCAGCCACCTTCAGGGCCCAAGAGAAAAACTGTTTTTT